The table lists the clone carrying this TCR beta chain with many counts. A primer matching the constant region was used to make TCR beta cDNA from approximately 0.45 ug of total RNA. Three nested multiplex PCR rounds, a slightly modified ARM-PCR method, built the TCR beta libraries. The study ran its first two PCR rounds for 9 to 10 cycles each, using TRBV1-TRBV30 forward primers and a C-beta reverse primer. TCRdb reanalysed the multiplex PCR reads using MiXCR and keeps one entry per CDR3 protein. The profile shows under 90,000 distinct CDR3 sequences, 60% to 75% of them singletons. This CDR3 contains 16 residues. J lost 3 bases, V lost 3 bases, and 7 bases had no gene match. Between 20 and 30 mg of unsorted bulk tissue served as the source from which RNA and DNA were co-extracted. Cases comprised patients with primary liver carcinoma who received surgical resection. This entry is derived from a study of tumor-infiltrating lymphocytes in primary liver carcinoma.

The sequencing sample was made of liver tumor tissue from sampling region 1. Subset specified: tumor region T1, superior pole. This TCR was recovered from a man between 35 and 55 years old with primary liver carcinoma and hepatitis B virus infection. The gene calls are TRBV12-3 or TRBV12-4 and TRBJ2-7; 11 bases are a match to TRBD1. CDR3 DNA: TGTGCCAGCAGTTTGGGGGGAGGGACAGGGGGCTACGAGCAGTACTTC. The encoded protein is CASSLGGGTGGYEQYF.